The 30 T cell receptor beta chains reported below all come from one sample, sequenced in a study of glioma-infiltrating T cells after dendritic cell vaccination. Time point meaning: after dendritic cell vaccination, including at tumor progression/relapse. Here immunoSEQ multiplex PCR was the method, and the copy in TCRdb shows in-frame clones only, minus some. Counted here are about 94,000 clones, 80% occurring once; the ten biggest clones make up approximately 5.5%. Sequences were derived from blood, sampled after dendritic cell vaccination. These receptor sequences come from a human donor with glioblastoma.

CDR3 bases: TGTGCCAGCAGTGAAATGACAGTTACTCACCACGAGCAGTACTTC. It specifies CASSEMTVTHHEQYF. The chain is built from TRBV6-1 and TRBJ2-7; possibly TRBD1 for D (5 bases). Germline assignment: CDR1 MNHNS and CDR2 SASEGT. The CDR3 spans 15 residues. Between the trimmed V and J ends, which lost 2 bases and 5 bases, there was a span of 16 bases.

The V call is TRBV19, the J call TRBJ1-5; TRBD1 aligns across 9 bases. V was clipped by 6 bases and J by 5 bases; unmatched bases: 5. Germline V CDR1 and CDR2: LNHDA, SQIVND (reference sequence). CDR3 length equals 14 residues. CDR3 residues: CASSGQGIDQPQHF. The CDR3 coding sequence is TGTGCCAGTAGCGGACAGGGGATCGATCAGCCCCAGCATTTT.

This clone was recorded a few times. The chain joins TRBV5-8 to TRBJ2-7; 8 bases are a match to TRBD1. V gave up 1 base and J gave up 10 bases; unmatched junction bases: 10. The CDR3 spans 14 residues. The V gene's germline CDR1 is SGHTS and CDR2 YDEGEE. CDR3 nucleotide sequence: TGTGCCAGCAGCTTGTCAGGGGGCGAGAGGGGACAGTACTTC. Encoded protein: CASSLSGGERGQYF.

This chain links TRBV30 with TRBJ1-2, with D maybe TRBD1 (6 bases). Germline V lookup: CDR1 GTSNPN, CDR2 SVGIG (reference sequence). V gave up 1 base and J gave up 6 bases, with 18 bases separating them. The CDR3 consists of 15 residues. The CDR3 DNA is TGTGCCTGGAGTGCCTGGGGGGGGCAAAGGAATGGCTACACCTTC. Its protein is CAWSAWGGQRNGYTF.

This clone was seen only once. This chain joins TRBV9 and TRBJ1-2; D ambiguous. Trimming removed 3 bases from V and 4 bases from J, with 10 bases in between. Germline CDR1 SGDLS, CDR2 YYNGEE. This CDR3 region has 13 residues. The CDR3 nucleotides read TGTGCCAGCAGCGGCAATTTCGGCTATGGCTACACCTTC. It yields the protein CASSGNFGYGYTF.

V is TRBV6-6 and J is TRBJ2-2; TRBD1 agrees at 7 bases. This CDR3 has 16 amino acids. The V and J ends lost 6 bases and 3 bases, in that order; junction bases with no gene match: 10. Germline V lookup: CDR1 MNHNY, CDR2 SVGAGI (reference sequence). The CDR3 sequence is CASSQRKGAHTGELFF. The CDR3 DNA sequence: TGTGCCAGCAGCCAACGGAAGGGGGCCCACACCGGGGAGCTGTTTTTT.

In this sample, this clone turned up a few times. The J gene is TRBJ2-7, the V gene TRBV27, with D unclear. Trimming stripped 6 bases from V and 3 bases from J, with 12 bases between. CDR1 and CDR2 from the germline V gene are MNHEY and SMNVEV (reference sequence). The CDR3 loop spans 13 amino acids. This CDR3 reads CASSKAQVYEQYF. DNA for the CDR3: TGTGCCAGCAGCAAAGCCCAGGTCTACGAGCAGTACTTC.

This chain links TRBV11-2 with TRBJ1-2; D remains ambiguous. Trimming removed 1 base from V and 5 bases from J, with 5 bases in between. Germline lookup yields CDR1 SGHAT and CDR2 FQNNGV. CDR3 size: 12 residues. CDR3 amino acids: CASSLGYYGYTF. The DNA of the CDR3 is TGTGCCAGCAGCTTAGGTTATTATGGCTACACCTTC.

CDR3 protein: CASRGQTQETQYF. The CDR3 DNA is TGTGCCAGCCGGGGACAAACGCAAGAGACCCAGTACTTC. The chain couples TRBV11-1 to TRBJ2-5; D is perhaps TRBD1 (6 bases). V was cut by 8 bases and J by 2 bases, with 12 bases left in between. CDR1 and CDR2 from the germline V gene are SGHAT and FQDESV (reference sequence). The CDR3 has 13 residues.

The chain combines TRBV10-2 with TRBJ1-1, with TRBD1 as a possible D gene (6 bases). The CDR3 sequence is 14 residues long. Germline loops: CDR1 WSHSY, CDR2 SAAADI. V shed 4 bases and J shed 0 bases, with 9 bases lying between them. CDR3 DNA: TGCGCCAGCAGTGGACAGGCCCTGAACACTGAAGCTTTCTTT. Translated: CASSGQALNTEAFF.

This clone has just a few counts. The V and J genes are TRBV6-1 and TRBJ1-3, with a possible D match to TRBD1 (5 bases). Looked up from germline, CDR1 is MNHNS and CDR2 is SASEGT. The CDR3 spans 15 residues. The V end was cut by 3 bases, the J end by 5 bases, with 14 bases between. The CDR3 sequence is CASSDRAVGRNTIYF. CDR3 bases: TGTGCCAGCAGTGATCGGGCAGTGGGGCGAAACACCATATATTTT.

The chain has TRBV5-1 and TRBJ2-1; TRBD2 aligns across 10 bases. Per germline, CDR1 SGHRS and CDR2 YFSETQ. This CDR3 contains 18 residues. V shed 0 bases, J shed 3 bases, and the junction held 9 bases outside the gene matches. The CDR3 sequence is CASSLAAGGPPYYNEQFF. The DNA of the CDR3 is TGCGCCAGCAGCTTGGCAGCGGGAGGGCCCCCTTACTACAATGAGCAGTTCTTC.

CDR3 loop: CSVSGAAGDEQFF. The CDR3 bases are TGCAGCGTCAGCGGGGCCGCCGGGGATGAGCAGTTCTTC. The chain uses TRBV29-1 and TRBJ2-1; 7 positions match TRBD2. This CDR3 region has 13 residues. The V and J ends lost 6 bases and 8 bases, in that order; junction bases with no gene match: 10. The germline V gene encodes CDR1 SQVTM and CDR2 ANQGSEA.

The chain joins TRBV28 to TRBJ2-5; 11 bases align to TRBD1. V gave up 4 bases and J gave up 5 bases; unmatched junction bases: 6. CDR1 and CDR2 from the germline V gene are MDHEN and SYDVKM. The CDR3 is 15 amino acids. The CDR3 sequence is CASSSGQGAPETQYF. Written as DNA, the CDR3 is TGTGCCAGCAGTTCCGGACAGGGGGCTCCGGAGACCCAGTACTTC. Full variable domain (outside the CDR3, taken from reference TRBV28 and TRBJ2-5): DVKVTQSSRYLVKRTGEKVFLECVQDMDHENMFWYRQDPGLGLRLIYFSYDVKMKEKGDIPEGYSVSREKKERFSLILESASTNQTSMYLCASSSGQGAPETQYFGPGTRLLVL.

CDR3 DNA: TGTGCCAGTACGGGAGTTGGGGGGAATACGCAGTATTTT. Translating it yields CASTGVGGNTQYF. V and J are TRBV19 and TRBJ2-3, with D possibly TRBD2 on 6 matching bases. The CDR3 consists of 13 residues. Trimming removed 7 bases at V and 7 bases at J, with 15 bases between. Per germline, CDR1 LNHDA and CDR2 SQIVND (reference sequence).

The chain recombines TRBV2 with TRBJ2-3; 11 bases are a match to TRBD2. This CDR3 contains 16 residues. J gave up 5 bases and V 3 bases, and 7 bases lay outside the gene matches. The germline CDR1 and CDR2 sequences are SNHLY and FYNNEI. As DNA, the CDR3 is TGTGCCAGCAGTGATCTGAGGACTAGCGGGCGAGATACGCAGTATTTT. Translated, it gives CASSDLRTSGRDTQYF.

The genes are TRBV5-1 and TRBJ2-3; 10 bases agree with TRBD2. In germline, CDR1 is SGHRS, CDR2 YFSETQ. The CDR3 runs to 16 residues. V dropped 0 bases and J dropped 0; count of bases not matched to a gene: 1. The CDR3 DNA reads TGCGCCAGCAGCTTGGGAGCGGGAGGGAGCACAGATACGCAGTATTTT. Protein: CASSLGAGGSTDTQYF.

This clone has more than one count but fewer than ten. The gene calls are TRBV28 and TRBJ2-6, with unresolved D. The length of the CDR3 is 12 residues. Germline-derived CDR1 and CDR2 are MDHEN and SYDVKM. V was pared by 8 bases and J by 3 bases, with 5 bases between. CDR3 amino acids: CASLSGANVLTF. The CDR3 DNA reads TGTGCCAGCCTCAGTGGGGCCAACGTCCTGACTTTC. Looking up the rest from reference TRBV28 and TRBJ2-6 gives the full variable domain: DVKVTQSSRYLVKRTGEKVFLECVQDMDHENMFWYRQDPGLGLRLIYFSYDVKMKEKGDIPEGYSVSREKKERFSLILESASTNQTSMYLCASLSGANVLTFGAGSRLTVL.

This chain links TRBV7-9 with TRBJ1-1, with D possibly matching TRBD1 (5 bases). Germline CDR1 and CDR2: SEHNR and FQNEAQ (reference sequence). CDR3 size: 15 residues. V was clipped by 4 bases and J by 4 bases, with 16 bases between them. This CDR3 reads CASSSSQDIGTEAFF. The CDR3 DNA reads TGTGCCAGCAGCTCCTCTCAGGACATAGGCACTGAAGCTTTCTTT.

The chain joins TRBV2 to TRBJ2-7; TRBD1 is a possible D gene (6 bases). This CDR3 comprises 15 residues. V lost 5 bases and J lost 0, with 14 bases in between. Germline V gene data show CDR1 as SNHLY and CDR2 as FYNNEI. The CDR3: CASSSRTVLSYEQYF. CDR3 nucleotides: TGTGCCAGCAGTTCGCGGACAGTGCTCTCCTACGAGCAGTACTTC.

J is TRBJ2-1 and V is TRBV19; TRBD1 matches 7 bases. The CDR3 spans 15 residues. V shed 5 bases, J shed 5 bases, and the junction held 9 bases outside the gene matches. Germline V gene lookup returns CDR1 LNHDA and CDR2 SQIVND (reference sequence). The CDR3 is CASSGRQGFDNEQFF. CDR3 bases: TGTGCCAGTAGTGGGCGACAGGGTTTCGACAATGAGCAGTTCTTC.

With regard to this clone: A junction boundary mismatches the germline segment, possibly from a read error. The V gene is TRBV19, the J gene TRBJ2-2; D remains unclear. The CDR3 sequence is 16 residues long. CDR1 is LNHDA and CDR2 is SQIVND in the germline V gene (reference sequence). The CDR3 reads CASSIVAPSNTGELFF. The CDR3 DNA follows: TGTGCCAGTAGTATAGTAGCCCCTTCGAATACCGGGGAGCTGTTTTTT.

The rearrangement joins TRBV5-6 to TRBJ2-5; possible D gene TRBD2, 5 bases. Trimming removed 3 bases at V and 2 bases at J, with 11 bases between. The germline V gene encodes CDR1 SGHDT and CDR2 YYEEEE. The CDR3 has 14 residues. CDR3 residues: CASSSLTRQETQYF. The CDR3 DNA follows: TGTGCCAGCAGCTCGCTAACTAGGCAAGAGACCCAGTACTTC.

The chain links TRBV29-1 to TRBJ2-3; TRBD2 aligns across 9 bases. Looked up from germline, CDR1 is SQVTM and CDR2 is ANQGSEA. The V gene end was trimmed by 7 bases and the J gene end by 1 base; junction bases not matched to a gene: 6. The CDR3 consists of 14 residues. CDR3 coding DNA: TGCAGCGCTGCGGGAGGGAGAGGCACAGATACGCAGTATTTT. Its protein product is CSAAGGRGTDTQYF.

This rearrangement joins TRBV27 to TRBJ2-3, with 14 bases aligning to TRBD2. There are 21 residues in the CDR3. V shed 2 bases and J 5 bases; nucleotides not matched to a gene: 18. Germline CDR1 reads MNHEY; CDR2 reads SMNVEV (reference sequence). The CDR3 loop is CASSLRGTSGSEIASEDTQYF. CDR3 bases: TGTGCCAGCAGTTTAAGGGGGACTAGCGGGAGTGAGATTGCGTCGGAAGATACGCAGTATTTT.

This clone was seen once. This chain connects TRBV11-2 to TRBJ2-1; no definite D call. There are 14 residues in the CDR3. V was cut by 3 bases and J by 7 bases, with 13 bases left in between. Looked up from germline, CDR1 is SGHAT and CDR2 is FQNNGV. The CDR3 coding sequence is TGTGCCAGCAGCTTCGGAGTTGTCCGTAATGAGCAGTTCTTC. It codes for CASSFGVVRNEQFF. Full variable domain (missing parts from reference TRBV11-2 and TRBJ2-1): EAGVAQSPRYKIIEKRQSVAFWCNPISGHATLYWYQQILGQGPKLLIQFQNNGVVDDSQLPKDRFSAERLKGVDSTLKIQPAKLEDSAVYLCASSFGVVRNEQFFGPGTRLTVL.

The chain carries TRBV9 and TRBJ2-5; D gene unclear. Germline CDR1 is SGDLS and CDR2 is YYNGEE. V lost 0 bases and J 5 bases, leaving 11 bases between the germline ends. This CDR3 contains 14 residues. The CDR3 region has the DNA TGTGCCAGCAGCGTAGGGCTAGTAAGTGAGACCCAGTACTTC. This sequence encodes CASSVGLVSETQYF.

The gene calls are TRBV6-5 and TRBJ2-3; weak D call: TRBD2 (5 bases). Deletions cut 2 bases from V and 7 bases from J, with 13 bases between. This CDR3 contains 14 residues. Per the germline V gene, CDR1 is MNHEY and CDR2 is SVGAGI. The CDR3 DNA reads TGTGCCAGCAGTTACGGCGGTTCGGGAAATACGCAGTATTTT. This codes for CASSYGGSGNTQYF.

J is TRBJ2-7 and V is TRBV10-3; D gene unclear. This CDR3 has 12 amino acids. The V end was cut by 3 bases, the J end by 9 bases, with 12 bases between. Germline values: CDR1 ENHRY, CDR2 SYGVKD. The CDR3 sequence is CAISETAQVQYF. The DNA of the CDR3 is TGTGCCATCAGTGAAACAGCCCAGGTGCAGTACTTC.

This chain links TRBV11-3 with TRBJ1-2; D call uncertain. CDR3 length: 15 amino acids. The V end was cut by 1 base, the J end by 0 bases, with 9 bases between. From germline, CDR1 is SGHNT and CDR2 YENEEA. CDR3 DNA: TGTGCCAGCAGCTTAGGGAACAGCCCTAACTATGGCTACACCTTC. Its protein is CASSLGNSPNYGYTF.